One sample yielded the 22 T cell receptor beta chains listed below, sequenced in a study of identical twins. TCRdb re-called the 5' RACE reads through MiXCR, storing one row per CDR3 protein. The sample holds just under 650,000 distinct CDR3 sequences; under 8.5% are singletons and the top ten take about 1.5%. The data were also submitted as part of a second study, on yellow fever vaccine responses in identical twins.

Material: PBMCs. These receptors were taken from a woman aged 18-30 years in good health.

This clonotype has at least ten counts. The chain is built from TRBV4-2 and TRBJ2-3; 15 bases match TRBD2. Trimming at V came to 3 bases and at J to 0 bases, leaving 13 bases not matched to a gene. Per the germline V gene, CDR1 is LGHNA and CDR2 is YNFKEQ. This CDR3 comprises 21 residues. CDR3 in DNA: TGTGCCAGCAGCCAGACCCGGACTAGCGGGGGGGCAACAGCTAGCACAGATACGCAGTATTTT. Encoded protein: CASSQTRTSGGATASTDTQYF.

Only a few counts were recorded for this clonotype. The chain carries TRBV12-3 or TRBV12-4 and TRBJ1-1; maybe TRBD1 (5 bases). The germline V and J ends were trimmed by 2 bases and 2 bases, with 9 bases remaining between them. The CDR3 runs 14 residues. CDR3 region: CASSLRRDNTEAFF. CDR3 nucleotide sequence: TGTGCCAGCAGTTTACGACGGGACAACACTGAAGCTTTCTTT.

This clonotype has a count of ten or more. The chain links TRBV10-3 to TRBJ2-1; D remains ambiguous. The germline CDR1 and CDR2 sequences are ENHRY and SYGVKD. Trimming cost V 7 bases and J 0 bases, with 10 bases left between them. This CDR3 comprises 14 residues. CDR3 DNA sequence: TGTGCCATCACGGGCGGTAGCTCCTACAATGAGCAGTTCTTC. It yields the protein CAITGGSSYNEQFF.

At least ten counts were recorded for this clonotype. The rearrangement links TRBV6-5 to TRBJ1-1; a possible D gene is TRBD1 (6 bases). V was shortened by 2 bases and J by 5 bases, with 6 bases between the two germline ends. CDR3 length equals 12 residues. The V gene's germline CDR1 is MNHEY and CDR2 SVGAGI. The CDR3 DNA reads TGTGCCAGCAGTTACGGGACAACTGAAGCTTTCTTT. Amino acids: CASSYGTTEAFF.

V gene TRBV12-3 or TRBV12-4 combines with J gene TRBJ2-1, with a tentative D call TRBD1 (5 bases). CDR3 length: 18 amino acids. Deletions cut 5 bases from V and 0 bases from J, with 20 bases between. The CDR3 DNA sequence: TGTGCCAGCAGTCCAGGGCGGCCGGGCAGATCCTCCTACAATGAGCAGTTCTTC. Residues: CASSPGRPGRSSYNEQFF.

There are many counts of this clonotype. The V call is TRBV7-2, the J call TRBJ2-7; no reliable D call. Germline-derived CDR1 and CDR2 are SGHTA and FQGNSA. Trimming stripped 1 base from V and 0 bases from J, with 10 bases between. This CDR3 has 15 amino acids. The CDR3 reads CASSLELRSSYEQYF. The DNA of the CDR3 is TGTGCCAGCAGCTTAGAACTGAGGAGCTCCTACGAGCAGTACTTC.

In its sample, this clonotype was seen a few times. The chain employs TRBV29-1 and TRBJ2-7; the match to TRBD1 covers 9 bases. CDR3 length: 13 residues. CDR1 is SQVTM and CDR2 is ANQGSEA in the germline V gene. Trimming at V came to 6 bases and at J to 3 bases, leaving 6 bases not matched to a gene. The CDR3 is CSVGGQGVYEQYF. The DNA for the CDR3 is TGCAGCGTGGGGGGACAGGGCGTCTACGAGCAGTACTTC.

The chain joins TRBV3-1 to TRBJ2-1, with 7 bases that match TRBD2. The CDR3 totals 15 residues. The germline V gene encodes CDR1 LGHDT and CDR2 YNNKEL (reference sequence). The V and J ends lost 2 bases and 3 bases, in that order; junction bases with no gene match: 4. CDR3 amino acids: CASSQREESYNEQFF. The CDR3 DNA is TGTGCCAGCAGCCAACGGGAGGAAAGCTACAATGAGCAGTTCTTC.

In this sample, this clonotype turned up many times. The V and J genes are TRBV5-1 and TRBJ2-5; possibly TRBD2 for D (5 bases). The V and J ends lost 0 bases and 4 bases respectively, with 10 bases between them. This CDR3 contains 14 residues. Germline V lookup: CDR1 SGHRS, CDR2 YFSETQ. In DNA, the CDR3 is TGCGCCAGCAGCTTGGGCACGGGGAGAGAGACCCAGTACTTC. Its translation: CASSLGTGRETQYF.

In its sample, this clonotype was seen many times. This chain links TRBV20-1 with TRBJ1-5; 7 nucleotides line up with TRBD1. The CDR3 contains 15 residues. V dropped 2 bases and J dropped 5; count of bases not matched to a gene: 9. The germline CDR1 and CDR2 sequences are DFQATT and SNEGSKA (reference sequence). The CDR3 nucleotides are TGCAGTGCTAGATCTTCCGGGACAGAGCATCAGCCCCAGCATTTT. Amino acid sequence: CSARSSGTEHQPQHF.

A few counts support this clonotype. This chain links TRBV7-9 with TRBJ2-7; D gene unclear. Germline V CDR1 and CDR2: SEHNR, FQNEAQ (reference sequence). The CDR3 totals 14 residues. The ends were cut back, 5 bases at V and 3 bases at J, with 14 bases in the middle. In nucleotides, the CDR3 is TGTGCCAGCAGCACCCGACCCAAACTCTACGAGCAGTACTTC. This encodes CASSTRPKLYEQYF.

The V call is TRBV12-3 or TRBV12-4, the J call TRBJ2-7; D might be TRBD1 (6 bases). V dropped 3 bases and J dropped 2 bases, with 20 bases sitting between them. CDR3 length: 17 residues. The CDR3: CASSFGSRRDTTYEQYF. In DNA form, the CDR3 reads TGTGCCAGCAGTTTTGGGTCGCGTCGGGACACTACCTACGAGCAGTACTTC.

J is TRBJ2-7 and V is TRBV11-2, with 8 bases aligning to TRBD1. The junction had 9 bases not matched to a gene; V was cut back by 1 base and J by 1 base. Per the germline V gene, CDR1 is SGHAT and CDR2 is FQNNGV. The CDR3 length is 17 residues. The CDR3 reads CASSLGGLGTGSYEQYV. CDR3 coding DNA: TGTGCCAGCAGCTTAGGAGGACTCGGGACAGGATCCTACGAGCAGTACGTC.

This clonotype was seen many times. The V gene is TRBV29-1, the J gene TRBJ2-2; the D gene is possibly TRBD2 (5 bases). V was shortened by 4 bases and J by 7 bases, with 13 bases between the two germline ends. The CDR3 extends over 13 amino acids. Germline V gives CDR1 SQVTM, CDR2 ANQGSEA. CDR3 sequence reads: CSVVVSGSGELFF. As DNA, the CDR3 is TGCAGCGTTGTAGTATCGGGAAGCGGGGAGCTGTTTTTT.

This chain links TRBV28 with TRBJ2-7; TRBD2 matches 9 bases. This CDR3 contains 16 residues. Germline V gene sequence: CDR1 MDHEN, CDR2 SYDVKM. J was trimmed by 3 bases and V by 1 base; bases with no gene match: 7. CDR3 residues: CASSLSLAGTYYEQYF. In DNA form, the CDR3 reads TGTGCCAGCAGTTTATCGCTAGCGGGAACATACTACGAGCAGTACTTC.

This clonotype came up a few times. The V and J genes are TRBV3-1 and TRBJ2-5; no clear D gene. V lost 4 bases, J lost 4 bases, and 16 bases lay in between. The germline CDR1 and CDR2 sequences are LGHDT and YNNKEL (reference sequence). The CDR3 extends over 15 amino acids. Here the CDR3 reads CASSLSPTVVETQYF. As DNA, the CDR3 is TGTGCCAGCAGCCTCTCACCGACGGTGGTAGAGACCCAGTACTTC.

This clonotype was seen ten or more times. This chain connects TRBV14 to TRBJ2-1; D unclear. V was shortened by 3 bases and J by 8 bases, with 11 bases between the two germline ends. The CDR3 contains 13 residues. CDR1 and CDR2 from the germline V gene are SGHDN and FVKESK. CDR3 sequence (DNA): TGTGCCAGCAGCCAGACTGGATTCCATGAGCAGTTCTTC. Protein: CASSQTGFHEQFF.

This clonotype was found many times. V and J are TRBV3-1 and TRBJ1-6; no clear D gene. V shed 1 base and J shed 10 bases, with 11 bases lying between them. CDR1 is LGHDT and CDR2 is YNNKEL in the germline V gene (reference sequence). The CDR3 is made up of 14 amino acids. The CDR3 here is CASSQAGERSPLHF. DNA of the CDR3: TGTGCCAGCAGCCAAGCTGGGGAGAGGTCACCCCTCCACTTT.

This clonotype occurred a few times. CDR3 region: CASSFGETSGSTDTQYF. In DNA, the CDR3 is TGTGCCAGCAGCTTCGGGGAAACAAGCGGTAGCACAGATACGCAGTATTTT. The V gene is TRBV11-3, the J gene TRBJ2-3; a weak D match, TRBD2 (5 bases). The CDR3 is 17 residues long. Trimming took 3 bases from V and 0 from J, leaving 16 bases between them. Germline V gene sequence: CDR1 SGHNT, CDR2 YENEEA.

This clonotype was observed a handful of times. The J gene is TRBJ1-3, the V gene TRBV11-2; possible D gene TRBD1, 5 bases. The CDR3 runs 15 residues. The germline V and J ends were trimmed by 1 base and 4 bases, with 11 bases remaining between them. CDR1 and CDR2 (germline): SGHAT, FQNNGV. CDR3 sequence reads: CASSLATVSGNTIYF. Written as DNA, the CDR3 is TGTGCCAGCAGCTTAGCGACAGTCTCCGGAAACACCATATATTTT.

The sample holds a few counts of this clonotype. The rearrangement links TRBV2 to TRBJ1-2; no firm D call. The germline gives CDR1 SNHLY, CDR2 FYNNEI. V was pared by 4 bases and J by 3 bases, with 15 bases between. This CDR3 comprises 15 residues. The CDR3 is CASSVDVAVHYGYTF. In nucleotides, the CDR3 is TGTGCCAGCAGTGTAGATGTGGCAGTTCACTATGGCTACACCTTC. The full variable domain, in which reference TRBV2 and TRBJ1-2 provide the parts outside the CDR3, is EPEVTQTPSHQVTQMGQEVILRCVPISNHLYFYWYRQILGQKVEFLVSFYNNEISEKSEIFDDQFSVERPDGSNFTLKIRSTKLEDSAMYFCASSVDVAVHYGYTFGSGTRLTVV.

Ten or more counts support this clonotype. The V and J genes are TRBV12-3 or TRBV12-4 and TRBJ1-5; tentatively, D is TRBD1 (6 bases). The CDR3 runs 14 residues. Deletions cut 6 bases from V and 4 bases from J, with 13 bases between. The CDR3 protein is CASRQDSENQPQHF. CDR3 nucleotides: TGTGCCAGCAGACAGGACAGCGAGAATCAGCCCCAGCATTTT.